This entry is about one T cell receptor beta chain. Its cognate antigen is unknown. The read is 3 residues too short to cover the CDR3 end, so that end is filled in from the germline J gene. The sample belongs to a study of T cell clonality in common variable immunodeficiency. Study results and limitations: CVID subjects showed higher TCRbeta clonality than healthy controls.

Here immunoSEQ multiplex PCR was the method, and the copy in TCRdb shows in-frame clones only, minus some. This sample carries about 64,000 clones, none of them present only once. This CDR3 is 14 amino acids long. The V gene's germline CDR1 is SEHNR and CDR2 FQNEAQ (reference sequence). Input material: peripheral blood mononuclear cells. The chain uses TRBV7-9 and TRBJ1-2, with D unclear. The sequence was obtained from a person aged 18 to 70 in good health. The sequenced part of the CDR3 DNA is TGTGCCAGCAGCATCAGCGGGAACTCCTACGAC. The encoded protein is CASSISGNSYD. The entire CDR3 reads CASSISGNSYDYTF. Drawing the rest from reference TRBV7-9 and TRBJ1-2, the complete variable domain is DTGVSQNPRHKITKRGQNVTFRCDPISEHNRLYWYRQTLGQGPEFLTYFQNEAQLEKSRLLSDRFSAERPKGSFSTLEIQRTEQGDSAMYLCASSISGNSYDYTFGSGTRLTVV.